Below, 20 T cell receptor beta chains from the same sample are listed, as sequenced in a study of cytomegalovirus exposure and HLA in healthy donors. 60 Vbeta and 13 Jbeta primers were used in PCR. The table came from immunoSEQ multiplex PCR; TCRdb's copy has only in-frame clones and leaves some out. Of over 40,000 clones listed, approximately 86% are singletons. Material: PBMCs. The receptors originated from a woman between 35 and 50 years old in good health and CMV-seropositive.

A few counts support this clone. The chain joins TRBV27 to TRBJ2-1; 9 bases are a match to TRBD1. This CDR3 spans 16 amino acids. The germline V gene has CDR1 MNHEY and CDR2 SMNVEV (reference sequence). The trim removed 1 base at V and 5 bases at J, leaving 6 bases unmatched. The CDR3 nucleotides read TGTGCCAGCAGTTTATATTCGGGACAGGGTGACAATGAGCAGTTCTTC. Amino acids: CASSLYSGQGDNEQFF.

The chain combines TRBV6-1 with TRBJ1-6, with TRBD1 matching over 7 bases. Per germline, CDR1 MNHNS and CDR2 SASEGT. The CDR3 contains 13 residues. Trimming took 7 bases from V and 11 from J; bases not matched to a gene: 8. Here the CDR3 DNA reads TGTGCCAGCACCCGACAGGGAGTAACACCCCTCCACTTT. It codes for CASTRQGVTPLHF.

The chain is built from TRBV5-1 and TRBJ2-1; perhaps TRBD1 as D (6 bases). The V gene's germline CDR1 is SGHRS and CDR2 YFSETQ. This CDR3 comprises 17 residues. Trimming took off 0 bases at V and 7 bases at J, with 20 bases between the two ends. The CDR3 protein is CASSLGDAGRRGNEQFF. The CDR3 DNA reads as TGCGCCAGCAGCTTGGGTGATGCGGGTCGCAGGGGAAATGAGCAGTTCTTC.

The rearrangement links TRBV7-9 to TRBJ2-5; D might be TRBD1 (6 bases). The assigned J gene may be wrong: the sequence end matches TRBJ2-7 better. Germline V gene sequence: CDR1 SEHNR, CDR2 FQNEAQ (reference sequence). This CDR3 is built from 14 residues. This CDR3 reads CASSFQQGIYEQYF. DNA of the CDR3: TGTGCCAGCAGCTTTCAACAGGGCATCTACGAGCAGTACTTC.

The chain recombines TRBV6-1 with TRBJ2-7; the D gene is possibly TRBD2 (6 bases). The CDR3 runs to 13 residues. CDR1 and CDR2 (germline): MNHNS, SASEGT. Trimming took 8 bases from V and 7 from J, leaving 18 bases between them. For the CDR3, the DNA is TGTGCCAGCGCCGGAGGGAGCCGCTTTGAGCAGTACTTC. It translates to CASAGGSRFEQYF.

This chain links TRBV9 with TRBJ1-1; maybe TRBD1 (6 bases). The CDR3 totals 14 residues. V lost 3 bases, J lost 3 bases, and 12 bases lay in between. Germline-derived CDR1 and CDR2 are SGDLS and YYNGEE. The CDR3 DNA reads as TGTGCCAGCAGCGGGACGGACAGCTACACTGAAGCTTTCTTT. Protein product: CASSGTDSYTEAFF.

The chain couples TRBV19 to TRBJ2-2; possible D gene TRBD2, 5 bases. The CDR3 length is 15 residues. Germline CDR1 reads LNHDA; CDR2 reads SQIVND (reference sequence). With 5 bases removed from V and 2 bases from J, the gap between germline ends came to 12 bases. The CDR3 DNA reads as TGTGCCAGTAGTCCTAGCCATAAAAACACCGGGGAGCTGTTTTTT. This codes for CASSPSHKNTGELFF.

The V gene is TRBV7-2, the J gene TRBJ2-5; weak D call: TRBD2 (6 bases). The length of the CDR3 is 13 residues. The V end was cut by 8 bases, the J end by 5 bases, with 15 bases between. Looked up from germline, CDR1 is SGHTA and CDR2 is FQGNSA. The CDR3 loop is CASGALAAETQYF. For the CDR3, the DNA is TGTGCCAGCGGAGCTTTAGCGGCCGAGACCCAGTACTTC. Supplemented by reference TRBV7-2 and TRBJ2-5, the full variable domain reads GAGVSQSPSNKVTEKGKDVELRCDPISGHTALYWYRQSLGQGLEFLIYFQGNSAPDKSGLPSDRFSAERTGGSVSTLTIQRTQQEDSAVYLCASGALAAETQYFGPGTRLLVL.

This clone was counted a single time. J is TRBJ2-7 and V is TRBV19; 9 bases map to TRBD1. The CDR3 sequence is 15 residues long. The germline V gene has CDR1 LNHDA and CDR2 SQIVND (reference sequence). Unmatched junction bases numbered 6, after V lost 0 bases and J lost 6 bases. In nucleotides, the CDR3 is TGTGCCAGTAGTATAGAATCGTGGACAGGGGTCGAGCAGTACTTC. The encoded protein is CASSIESWTGVEQYF.

The chain uses TRBV27 and TRBJ2-7; D possibly corresponds to TRBD2 (5 bases). The CDR3 is made up of 14 amino acids. Per the germline V gene, CDR1 is MNHEY and CDR2 is SMNVEV (reference sequence). Trimming stripped 5 bases from V and 1 base from J, with 12 bases between. In nucleotides, the CDR3 is TGTGCCAGCAGTCGTTTACCGGGGTCCTACGAGCAGTACTTC. Translated: CASSRLPGSYEQYF.

The chain joins TRBV27 to TRBJ2-5; D is perhaps TRBD2 (5 bases). V was trimmed by 6 bases and J by 4 bases, leaving 18 bases between them. Germline V gene lookup returns CDR1 MNHEY and CDR2 SMNVEV (reference sequence). The CDR3 runs 15 residues. CDR3 nucleotides: TGTGCCAGCAGCCTTGCTGTTGACGGACTAGAGACCCAGTACTTC. Translation: CASSLAVDGLETQYF.

This chain connects TRBV18 to TRBJ1-5, with a weak D call TRBD1 (6 bases). Trimming cost V 3 bases and J 3 bases, with 9 bases left between them. CDR3 length: 14 amino acids. Germline CDR1 is KGHSH and CDR2 is LQKENI. Here the CDR3 DNA reads TGTGCCAGCTCACCTGGACAGAACAATCAGCCCCAGCATTTT. It translates to CASSPGQNNQPQHF.

This chain links TRBV5-6 with TRBJ2-7; 7 bases line up with TRBD2. The V segment lost 4 bases and the J segment 0 bases; nucleotides outside the gene matches: 7. Per the germline V gene, CDR1 is SGHDT and CDR2 is YYEEEE. This CDR3 has 15 residues. The CDR3: CASSPIAGSSYEQYF. The DNA for the CDR3 is TGTGCCAGCAGCCCTATAGCGGGTAGCTCCTACGAGCAGTACTTC.

The rearrangement joins TRBV5-1 to TRBJ2-1; 9 nucleotides match TRBD2. Germline V gene sequence: CDR1 SGHRS, CDR2 YFSETQ. After removal of 7 bases from V and 6 bases from J, the junction contained 11 bases not matched to a gene. This CDR3 comprises 15 residues. This chain's CDR3 is CASGELAGEVNEQFF. The CDR3, as DNA: TGCGCCAGCGGCGAATTAGCGGGAGAGGTCAATGAGCAGTTCTTC.

This clone was observed a handful of times. The V gene is TRBV27, the J gene TRBJ2-7, with D perhaps matching TRBD2 (6 bases). Trimming took 8 bases from V and 2 from J, leaving 16 bases between them. Germline CDR1 reads MNHEY; CDR2 reads SMNVEV (reference sequence). CDR3 size: 14 residues. The CDR3 reads CASGRQRSAYEQYF. The DNA for the CDR3 is TGTGCCAGCGGGAGGCAGAGGTCGGCCTACGAGCAGTACTTC.

The chain has TRBV6-1 and TRBJ1-5, with D possibly TRBD1 on 6 matching bases. The CDR3 extends over 14 amino acids. The germline gives CDR1 MNHNS, CDR2 SASEGT. V was clipped by 5 bases and J by 4 bases, with 12 bases between them. The CDR3 spells CASSRGAQNQPQHF. CDR3 nucleotides: TGTGCCAGCAGTCGGGGGGCTCAGAATCAGCCCCAGCATTTT.

The rearrangement links TRBV27 to TRBJ2-7; 8 positions agree with TRBD2. Germline loops: CDR1 MNHEY, CDR2 SMNVEV (reference sequence). CDR3 length: 16 amino acids. The junction had 11 bases not matched to a gene; V was cut back by 5 bases and J by 2 bases. DNA of the CDR3: TGTGCCAGCAGTACTACTTCGGGGGGGTATCCCTACGAGCAGTACTTC. Protein sequence: CASSTTSGGYPYEQYF.

This clone was detected only once. This rearrangement joins TRBV11-3 to TRBJ2-5, with a tentative D call TRBD2 (6 bases). The V and J ends lost 5 bases and 5 bases respectively, with 15 bases between them. CDR3 length: 14 amino acids. Germline-derived CDR1 and CDR2 are SGHNT and YENEEA. CDR3 amino acids: CASSGPGGRETQYF. CDR3 coding DNA: TGTGCCAGCAGCGGCCCCGGGGGACGGGAGACCCAGTACTTC.

V usage is TRBV28 and J usage is TRBJ2-7; TRBD1 matches 11 bases. CDR3 length: 14 residues. Trimming removed 6 bases from V and 2 bases from J; junction bases left unmatched: 3. Germline V lookup: CDR1 MDHEN, CDR2 SYDVKM. CDR3 residues: CASRGTGGAYEQYF. CDR3 coding DNA: TGTGCCAGCAGGGGGACAGGGGGGGCCTACGAGCAGTACTTC.

The J gene is TRBJ2-1, the V gene TRBV30; possibly TRBD1 for D (6 bases). The CDR3 is 13 amino acids. The V gene's germline CDR1 is GTSNPN and CDR2 SVGIG (reference sequence). The V gene lost 3 bases and the J gene lost 8 bases, with 14 bases spanning the gap. CDR3 sequence: CAWRRGGTDEQFF. CDR3 nucleotides: TGTGCCTGGAGAAGAGGGGGTACTGATGAGCAGTTCTTC.